This T cell receptor beta chain stems from a study of identical twins. Study outcomes and limitations: Beta clonotypes that were abundant in cord blood contained fewer insertions, a pattern absent from memory repertoires. Models predicted less out-of-frame TCR alpha sharing in monozygotic twins than was found.

MiXCR, run by TCRdb on the 5' RACE reads, gives a single entry per CDR3 protein. The sample carries about 730,000 distinct CDR3 sequences, 21% recorded once. With respect to this clonotype: Antigen: not known.

Per the germline V gene, CDR1 is SGHTA and CDR2 is FQGNSA. Trimming cost V 5 bases and J 13 bases, with 17 bases left between them. The CDR3 is 12 amino acids. This sample was also put to use in a study of T cells expressing NK-cell markers. That paper states: The authors derived TCR beta repertoires from sorted CD3+CD56+NKG2C+, CD3+CD56+NKG2C- and CD3+CD56-NKG2C+ T cells.

The V and J genes are TRBV7-2 and TRBJ2-5; D is unclear. Sequenced: PBMCs. This sequence originates from a woman younger than 30 in good health. CDR3 sequence reads: CASSQSYPSGYF. The CDR3 nucleotides read TGTGCCAGCAGCCAGTCTTACCCCTCGGGGTACTTC.